These T cell receptor beta chains were read from a single sample in a study of radiotherapy plus CTLA-4 blockade in lung cancer. Clones were read by immunoSEQ multiplex PCR, and TCRdb kept only the in-frame ones, dropping some. The sample holds around 80,000 clones, around four fifths seen once. The sequencing here drew on peripheral blood, taken from a patient treated with radiotherapy plus ipilimumab. The receptors were sampled from a human donor with non-small cell lung cancer who had stable disease on radiotherapy plus ipilimumab. Each CDR3 is given with its conserved first and last residue. Each record gives: clone size, J gene, D gene, V gene, CDR3 protein, CDR3 DNA. A D gene is named only where the DNA matches it firmly. Size is stated for part of the rows, as once, few or many counts, or as a class when the clone is expanded.

>.|TRBJ2-5|.|TRBV7-9
CASSLDGEKEETQYF
TGTGCCAGCAGCTTAGACGGGGAGAAAGAAGAGACCCAGTACTTC
>many|TRBJ1-2|.|TRBV28
CASSSQVGWTPGYTF
TGTGCCAGCAGTTCCCAGGTTGGATGGACTCCTGGCTACACCTTC
>.|TRBJ2-2|TRBD1|TRBV6-7
CASSFRDRLLNTGELFF
TGTGCCAGCAGTTTCCGGGACAGGTTACTTAACACCGGGGAGCTGTTTTTT
>.|TRBJ2-7|TRBD1|TRBV19
CASSSPRQGRGSYEQYF
TGTGCCAGTAGTAGTCCGAGACAGGGAAGGGGGTCCTACGAGCAGTACTTC
>.|TRBJ2-1|TRBD2|TRBV19
CASSIRSGRGDEQFF
TGTGCCAGTAGTATACGTAGCGGGAGGGGGGATGAGCAGTTCTTC
>.|TRBJ2-5|.|TRBV21-1
CASRVPGTEWETQYF
TGTGCCAGCAGGGTTCCCGGGACCGAGTGGGAGACCCAGTACTTC
>.|TRBJ2-7|.|TRBV5-6
CASSFGTISYEQYF
TGTGCCAGCAGCTTCGGAACCATCTCCTACGAGCAGTACTTC
>.|TRBJ1-2|.|TRBV27
CATPDRTITNYGYTF
TGTGCCACCCCTGACCGCACAATTACTAACTATGGCTACACCTTC
>.|TRBJ1-4|.|TRBV2
CASSERTYEKLFF
TGTGCCAGCAGTGAACGGACTTATGAAAAACTGTTTTTT
>.|TRBJ1-6|.|TRBV27
CASSFTKESPLHF
TGTGCCAGCAGTTTCACTAAGGAGTCCCCCCTCCACTTT
>.|TRBJ1-1|TRBD1|TRBV19
CASSVTGYTEAFF
TGTGCCAGTAGTGTGACAGGGTACACTGAAGCTTTCTTT
>.|TRBJ2-3|TRBD2|TRBV27
CASSWGLAGGGRTDTQYF
TGTGCCAGCAGTTGGGGACTAGCGGGAGGAGGTCGCACAGATACGCAGTATTTT
>.|TRBJ2-5|.|TRBV7-5
CARSLIIEGGRAKSRETQYF
TGTGCCAGAAGCTTAATCATCGAGGGAGGGCGGGCCAAGAGCCGAGAGACCCAGTACTTC
>few|TRBJ2-7|.|TRBV28
CASSTFPGSYEQYF
TGTGCCAGCAGTACGTTTCCCGGATCCTACGAGCAGTACTTC
>once|TRBJ2-5|.|TRBV5-1
CASPPQETQYF
TGCGCCAGCCCCCCCCAAGAGACCCAGTACTTC
>.|TRBJ1-6|TRBD1|TRBV2
CASRTGGISPLHF
TGTGCCAGCCGGACAGGTGGTATTTCACCCCTCCACTTT
>.|TRBJ2-7|.|TRBV6-5
CASSEVPYEQYF
TGTGCCAGCAGTGAAGTCCCCTACGAGCAGTACTTC
>.|TRBJ2-2|.|TRBV7-8
CASSFGGLNTGELFF
TGTGCCAGCAGCTTCGGGGGTCTGAACACCGGGGAGCTGTTTTTT
>.|TRBJ2-5|.|TRBV5-8
CASNRLAQGGTQYF
TGTGCCAGCAACCGACTAGCGCAGGGGGGGACCCAGTACTTC
>.|TRBJ1-6|.|TRBV9
CASRGGLSNSPLHF
TGTGCCAGCAGGGGGGGACTCTCCAATTCACCCCTCCACTTT
>.|TRBJ2-5|.|TRBV6-5
CASSYNPRTQYF
TGTGCCAGCAGTTACAACCCCAGGACCCAGTACTTC
>.|TRBJ1-6|TRBD1|TRBV5-4
CASSLGDRGSGSPLHF
TGTGCCAGCAGCTTGGGAGACAGGGGGAGCGGGTCACCCCTCCACTTT
>.|TRBJ2-3|TRBD2|TRBV28
CASSPRGGGADTQYF
TGTGCCAGCAGCCCGCGGGGCGGGGGGGCAGATACGCAGTATTTT
>.|TRBJ1-1|.|TRBV13
CASSQSGSEAFF
TGTGCCAGCAGCCAATCAGGGTCTGAAGCTTTCTTT
>.|TRBJ2-7|TRBD1|TRBV7-8
CASSIGQGYEQYF
TGTGCCAGCAGCATAGGACAGGGGTACGAGCAGTACTTC
>.|TRBJ2-2|.|TRBV2
CASSFGQTPGTGELFF
TGTGCCAGCAGTTTCGGACAGACCCCCGGCACCGGGGAGCTGTTTTTT
>.|TRBJ2-7|.|TRBV27
CASSFARGGEQYF
TGTGCCAGCAGTTTCGCCCGAGGCGGCGAGCAGTACTTC
>.|TRBJ2-1|.|TRBV5-1
CASRPGVHNEQFF
TGCGCCAGCAGGCCAGGGGTACACAATGAGCAGTTCTTC
>once|TRBJ1-5|.|TRBV19
CASSIGHKGNQPQHF
TGTGCCAGTAGTATTGGCCATAAAGGCAATCAGCCCCAGCATTTT
>once|TRBJ2-5|TRBD1|TRBV5-1
CASSSGQGARRETQYF
TGCGCCAGCAGCTCCGGACAGGGGGCGCGTAGGGAGACCCAGTACTTC
>.|TRBJ2-2|.|TRBV10-2
CASGGGTTNTGELFF
TGCGCCAGCGGGGGGGGGACAACGAACACCGGGGAGCTGTTTTTT
>few|TRBJ1-2|.|TRBV9
CASSVARDSYGYTF
TGTGCCAGCAGCGTAGCTAGGGACTCCTATGGCTACACCTTC
>few|TRBJ1-2|TRBD1|TRBV5-4
CASSMGQGSYGYTF
TGTGCCAGCAGTATGGGACAGGGAAGCTATGGCTACACCTTC
>.|TRBJ1-1|.|TRBV7-2
CASSLGRTDEAFF
TGTGCCAGCAGCTTGGGACGGACAGATGAAGCTTTCTTT
>.|TRBJ1-5|.|TRBV6-5
CASSTLGGGGEWHF
TGTGCCAGCAGTACGCTCGGGGGCGGCGGAGAATGGCATTTT
>few|TRBJ2-7|.|TRBV5-1
CASSPLASGSSYEQYF
TGCGCCAGCAGCCCTCTAGCGTCGGGTTCCTCCTACGAGCAGTACTTC
>.|TRBJ1-2|TRBD1|TRBV6-1
CASSELPGGSSYGYTF
TGTGCCAGCAGTGAGCTACCAGGGGGGTCAAGCTATGGCTACACCTTC
>once|TRBJ2-7|.|TRBV28
CASTTGFNEQYF
TGTGCCAGCACTACAGGGTTTAACGAGCAGTACTTC
>.|TRBJ1-5|.|TRBV5-1
CASSLEGAGNQPQHF
TGCGCCAGCAGCTTGGAAGGGGCTGGCAATCAGCCCCAGCATTTT
>.|TRBJ2-7|TRBD2|TRBV28
CASRSGLAVYEQYF
TGTGCCAGCAGGTCGGGACTAGCGGTCTACGAGCAGTACTTC
>few|TRBJ2-7|.|TRBV9
CASSPDPTRYEQYF
TGTGCCAGCAGCCCCGACCCTACTCGCTACGAGCAGTACTTC
>.|TRBJ1-6|TRBD1|TRBV7-3
CASSFKGANSPLHF
TGTGCCAGCAGCTTTAAGGGGGCAAATTCACCCCTCCACTTT
>few|TRBJ2-3|.|TRBV11-3
CASSPKSDTQYF
TGTGCCAGCAGCCCAAAGTCAGATACGCAGTATTTT
>.|TRBJ1-6|.|TRBV4-2
CASSQAEGTNSPLHF
TGTGCCAGCAGCCAAGCAGAGGGGACCAATTCACCCCTCCACTTT
>.|TRBJ1-6|TRBD1|TRBV6-1
CASSGKDRAFSPLHF
TGTGCCAGCAGTGGAAAGGACAGGGCCTTTTCACCCCTCCACTTT